These 13 T cell receptor beta chains share one sample of origin, sequenced in a study of vaccination effects on CD4 cells after COVID-19. The antigens these receptors bind are not known. Using immunoSEQ multiplex PCR, the repertoire was profiled, and TCRdb retains in-frame clones only, with some absent. The table shows 25,000 to 35,000 clones, with just under 75% occurring only once. The ViraFEST assay expanded antigen-specific CD4+ T cells with viral peptide pools before sequencing. Culturing for around eleven days preceded CD4+ T cell isolation. Vaccination of participants consisted of two doses of either the BNT162b2 or mRNA-1273 vaccine. Sequences were derived from CD4+ T cells from PBMCs cultured with HCoV-229E spike peptides, sampled after COVID-19 vaccination. The receptor source for this set is a human donor who received a COVID-19 vaccine.

This clone showed up just a few times. V gene TRBV19 combines with J gene TRBJ1-2, with no clear D. Germline loops: CDR1 LNHDA, CDR2 SQIVND (reference sequence). There are 13 residues in the CDR3. Trimming removed 2 bases from V and 2 bases from J, with 6 bases in between. Here the CDR3 reads CASSIWGNYGYTF. CDR3 bases: TGTGCCAGTAGTATATGGGGAAACTATGGCTACACCTTC.

This chain's CDR3 is CASSQERSGGWDTQYF. The CDR3 bases are TGCGCCAGCAGCCAAGAACGTAGCGGGGGGTGGGATACGCAGTATTTT. The genes are TRBV4-1 and TRBJ2-3; 10 nucleotides match TRBD2. The CDR3 has 16 amino acids. Germline V gene lookup returns CDR1 MGHRA and CDR2 YSYEKL. Trimming removed 0 bases from V and 6 bases from J; junction bases left unmatched: 6.

This clone was detected once. The rearrangement joins TRBV27 to TRBJ2-1; 12 nucleotides line up with TRBD1. The CDR3 spans 15 residues. V was clipped by 5 bases and J by 7 bases; unmatched bases: 6. Germline CDR1 reads MNHEY; CDR2 reads SMNVEV (reference sequence). The CDR3 nucleotides are TGTGCCAGCAGTCCGCGGGACAGGGGGCGTAATGAGCAGTTCTTC. Translating gives CASSPRDRGRNEQFF.

The sample holds a few counts of this clone. V usage is TRBV11-2 and J usage is TRBJ2-7; D not resolved. Looked up from germline, CDR1 is SGHAT and CDR2 is FQNNGV. This CDR3 contains 12 residues. Trimming took 0 bases from V and 4 from J, leaving 4 bases between them. CDR3 sequence reads: CASSLETYEQYF. The CDR3 nucleotides read TGTGCCAGCAGCTTAGAAACATACGAGCAGTACTTC.

This chain uses TRBV6-6 with TRBJ2-5; the match to TRBD2 covers 8 bases. Germline V gives CDR1 MNHNY, CDR2 SVGAGI (reference sequence). The V segment lost 6 bases and the J segment 3 bases; nucleotides outside the gene matches: 9. This CDR3 comprises 15 residues. The CDR3 loop reads CASRREALAKETQYF. CDR3 DNA: TGTGCCAGCAGGCGGGAGGCACTAGCGAAAGAGACCCAGTACTTC.

The chain links TRBV20-1 to TRBJ2-7; D gene ambiguous. Deletions cut 3 bases from V and 4 bases from J, with 13 bases between. The CDR3 extends over 13 amino acids. Germline V gene data show CDR1 as DFQATT and CDR2 as SNEGSKA (reference sequence). The CDR3, as DNA: TGCAGTGCTAGTGACCCTGGTGGGTACGAGCAGTACTTC. Translated: CSASDPGGYEQYF.

This chain connects TRBV3-1 (or the pseudogene TRBV3-2) to TRBJ2-1; D is ambiguous. The CDR3 spans 11 residues. The V end was cut by 2 bases, the J end by 7 bases, with 3 bases between. Germline loops: CDR1 LGHDT, CDR2 YNNKEL (reference sequence). The CDR3 bases are TGTGCCAGCAGCCAACTGAATGAGCAGTTCTTC. It is translated as CASSQLNEQFF.

The chain carries TRBV7-2 and TRBJ2-1; 7 bases agree with TRBD2. V lost 5 bases, J lost 0 bases, and 4 bases stayed unmatched. CDR1 and CDR2 (germline): SGHTA, FQGNSA. The CDR3 has 15 residues. This chain's CDR3 is CASSTSVLSYNEQFF. CDR3 in DNA: TGTGCCAGCAGCACTAGCGTACTCTCCTACAATGAGCAGTTCTTC.

A remark on this clone: Because the CDR3's place on the DNA is in doubt, the DNA is left out and the CDR3 is given as listed by TCRdb. The chain combines TRBV30 with TRBJ2-7. From germline, CDR1 is GTSNPN and CDR2 SVGIG (reference sequence). The CDR3 is 12 residues long, counting both termini. The CDR3 sequence is CAWSVGLGNLFF.

V and J are TRBV6-4 and TRBJ1-2; D gene uncertain. The CDR3 is 13 amino acids. Deletions cut 6 bases from V and 4 bases from J, with 12 bases between. Germline assignment: CDR1 MRHNA and CDR2 SNTAGT. The CDR3 reads CASRSDTAYGYTF. As DNA, the CDR3 is TGTGCCAGCAGATCCGACACGGCCTATGGCTACACCTTC.

The CDR3 reads CASSPTSGDTQYF. CDR3 DNA: TGTGCCAGCTCACCAACTAGTGGAGATACGCAGTATTTT. The V and J genes are TRBV18 and TRBJ2-3, with D possibly being TRBD2 (5 bases). The V end lost 2 bases, the J end lost 5 bases, and 8 bases lay between the germline ends. The germline gives CDR1 KGHSH, CDR2 LQKENI. The CDR3 length is 13 residues.

The chain links TRBV6-4 to TRBJ2-5, with D perhaps TRBD1 (5 bases). The V gene lost 2 bases and the J gene lost 2 bases, with 12 bases spanning the gap. This CDR3 spans 15 amino acids. Germline CDR1 MRHNA, CDR2 SNTAGT. The CDR3 DNA sequence: TGTGCCAGCAGTGACCCCAGGGCCGAGCAAGAGACCCAGTACTTC. This sequence encodes CASSDPRAEQETQYF.

The sample holds a few counts of this clone. V gene TRBV30 combines with J gene TRBJ1-2; 8 bases are a match to TRBD1. The CDR3 covers 14 residues. V shed 1 base, J shed 6 bases, and the junction held 7 bases outside the gene matches. Germline-derived CDR1 and CDR2 are GTSNPN and SVGIG (reference sequence). Here the CDR3 reads CAWSGQTGVDGYTF. DNA of the CDR3: TGTGCCTGGAGTGGTCAGACAGGGGTTGATGGCTACACCTTC.